The 27 T cell receptor beta chains presented below share a single source sample, sequenced in a study of blood T cell repertoires in COVID-19. Sequenced by immunoSEQ multiplex PCR; TCRdb stores in-frame clones only, minus some. The sample has more than 95,000 clones; 90% are singletons. Material: peripheral blood. All receptors come from a human donor with active COVID-19. The donor label of this sample is uncertain.

J is TRBJ2-3 and V is TRBV21-1; TRBD1, the table's D call, was not compared with the DNA. TRBV21-1 is noted as a pseudogene. The CDR3 totals 15 residues. The CDR3 nucleotides are TGTGCCAGCAGCAAGCTCCCGGACAGGGGTGATACGCAGTATTTT. It codes for CASSKLPDRGDTQYF.

The chain couples TRBV12-3 or TRBV12-4 to TRBJ2-5; D is ambiguous. This CDR3 has 13 amino acids. Trimming removed 6 bases from V and 2 bases from J, with 10 bases in between. Here the CDR3 reads CASSSPVQETQYF. In nucleotides, the CDR3 is TGTGCCAGCAGCTCGCCGGTTCAAGAGACCCAGTACTTC.

The chain joins TRBV5-1 to TRBJ2-7; 7 bases map to TRBD1. The CDR3 totals 16 residues. Germline-derived CDR1 and CDR2 are SGHRS and YFSETQ. V lost 3 bases to trimming and J lost 1 base; unmatched junction nucleotides: 10. The CDR3 loop is CASSYRRQGDSYEQYF. CDR3 bases: TGCGCCAGCAGCTACCGGCGGCAGGGGGATTCCTACGAGCAGTACTTC.

V is TRBV3-1 (or the pseudogene TRBV3-2) and J is TRBJ2-5; 10 bases line up with TRBD2. V was clipped by 1 base and J by 3 bases; unmatched bases: 5. CDR3 length: 16 amino acids. Germline-derived CDR1 and CDR2 are LGHDT and YNNKEL (reference sequence). CDR3 sequence: CASSQGWLAGEETQYF. The CDR3 region has the DNA TGTGCCAGCAGCCAAGGGTGGCTAGCGGGGGAAGAGACCCAGTACTTC.

This chain joins TRBV19 and TRBJ1-2; D gene uncertain. The CDR3 loop spans 14 amino acids. Germline CDR1 LNHDA, CDR2 SQIVND (reference sequence). The V gene lost 10 bases and the J gene lost 0 bases, with 15 bases spanning the gap. The CDR3 loop is CATLRADTNYGYTF. The CDR3 coding sequence is TGTGCCACTCTGAGGGCAGACACTAACTATGGCTACACCTTC.

The chain joins TRBV5-1 to TRBJ2-5, with TRBD1 as a possible D gene (6 bases). Germline V lookup: CDR1 SGHRS, CDR2 YFSETQ. CDR3 length: 14 residues. V lost 7 bases to trimming and J lost 1 base, with 14 bases between them. CDR3 residues: CASGVGTLQETQYF. The DNA for the CDR3 is TGCGCCAGCGGGGTCGGGACACTCCAAGAGACCCAGTACTTC.

This clone came up a few times. The V and J genes are TRBV2 and TRBJ2-1; TRBD2 agrees at 10 bases. The CDR3 consists of 18 residues. The V segment lost 4 bases and the J segment 6 bases; nucleotides outside the gene matches: 15. In germline, CDR1 is SNHLY, CDR2 FYNNEI. Written as DNA, the CDR3 is TGTGCCAGCAGTGGGAACCCTAAACTAGCGGGGAATCGCAATGAGCAGTTCTTC. This translates into CASSGNPKLAGNRNEQFF.

The CDR3 DNA reads TGCGCCAGCAGCTCACAGACAGGGGGGAATTCACCCCTCCACTTT. Its protein product is CASSSQTGGNSPLHF. The rearrangement links TRBV5-1 to TRBJ1-6; TRBD1 matches 9 bases. The length of the CDR3 is 15 residues. From germline, CDR1 is SGHRS and CDR2 YFSETQ. V was pared by 3 bases and J by 7 bases, with 5 bases of the junction left unmatched.

The chain links TRBV7-2 to TRBJ2-7, with a possible D match to TRBD1 (5 bases). Per the germline V gene, CDR1 is SGHTA and CDR2 is FQGNSA. This CDR3 is 15 amino acids long. Between the trimmed V and J ends, which lost 5 bases and 0 bases, there was a span of 14 bases. In nucleotides, the CDR3 is TGTGCCAGCAGCCCCTCGGTGACAGACTCCTACGAGCAGTACTTC. Its translation is CASSPSVTDSYEQYF.

This chain connects TRBV6-5 to TRBJ2-5; 10 bases map to TRBD2. The CDR3 runs 14 residues. V trimming: 6 bases; J trimming: 5 bases; junction bases outside the gene matches: 6. Germline V lookup: CDR1 MNHEY, CDR2 SVGAGI. The CDR3 is CASRKGLASETQYF. DNA for the CDR3: TGTGCCAGCAGAAAGGGACTAGCGAGTGAGACCCAGTACTTC.

The chain has TRBV27 and TRBJ2-7; the D gene is possibly TRBD1 (5 bases). Looked up from germline, CDR1 is MNHEY and CDR2 is SMNVEV (reference sequence). The germline V and J ends were trimmed by 0 bases and 4 bases, with 19 bases remaining between them. The CDR3 spans 17 residues. This CDR3 reads CASSLSQGNSLPYEQYF. CDR3 sequence (DNA): TGTGCCAGCAGTTTATCCCAGGGAAATTCCCTCCCTTACGAGCAGTACTTC.

CDR3 region: CATSRDRGSPLHF. The CDR3 DNA reads TGTGCCACCAGCCGGGACAGGGGTTCACCCCTCCACTTT. This chain joins TRBV15 and TRBJ1-6, with 10 bases fitting TRBD1. Germline lookup yields CDR1 LNHNV and CDR2 YYDKDF (reference sequence). This CDR3 is built from 13 residues. V was pared by 5 bases and J by 9 bases, with 1 base of the junction left unmatched. The full variable domain, rest sourced from reference TRBV15 and TRBJ1-6, is DAMVIQNPRYQVTQFGKPVTLSCSQTLNHNVMYWYQQKSSQAPKLLFHYYDKDFNNEADTPDNFQSRRPNTSFCFLDIRSPGLGDTAMYLCATSRDRGSPLHFGNGTRLTVT.

This chain links TRBV27 with TRBJ1-1, with a possible D match to TRBD1 (5 bases). The CDR3 contains 14 residues. In germline, CDR1 is MNHEY, CDR2 SMNVEV (reference sequence). The ends were cut back, 5 bases at V and 0 bases at J, with 10 bases in the middle. The CDR3 DNA is TGTGCCAGCAGTACTCTGACAGTGAACACTGAAGCTTTCTTT. It encodes CASSTLTVNTEAFF.

The chain links TRBV5-1 to TRBJ2-7; TRBD2 aligns across 8 bases. Trimming cost V 0 bases and J 0 bases; bases outside gene matches: 8. Per the germline V gene, CDR1 is SGHRS and CDR2 is YFSETQ. The CDR3 totals 17 residues. The CDR3 region is CASSLVGGGFSSYEQYF. In nucleotides, the CDR3 is TGCGCCAGCAGCTTGGTCGGCGGGGGGTTTAGCTCCTACGAGCAGTACTTC.

The chain couples TRBV7-2 to TRBJ2-7, with 8 bases fitting TRBD2. Trimming took 1 base from V and 0 from J; bases not matched to a gene: 2. The CDR3 sequence is 15 residues long. Looked up from germline, CDR1 is SGHTA and CDR2 is FQGNSA. CDR3 nucleotides: TGTGCCAGCAGCTTAGAACGGGGGGGCTCCTACGAGCAGTACTTC. It yields the protein CASSLERGGSYEQYF.

This chain connects TRBV6-1 to TRBJ1-5, with D tentatively TRBD1 (6 bases). V was cut by 1 base and J by 1 base, with 17 bases left in between. CDR3 length: 18 amino acids. The germline CDR1 and CDR2 sequences are MNHNS and SASEGT. The CDR3 spells CASSEDRVVVGSNQPQHF. The CDR3 coding sequence is TGTGCCAGCAGTGAAGACAGGGTCGTAGTGGGCAGCAATCAGCCCCAGCATTTT.

This rearrangement joins TRBV2 to TRBJ2-2, with 8 nucleotides matching TRBD2. With 6 bases clipped from V and 0 bases from J, the junction kept 15 bases outside the gene matches. The length of the CDR3 is 19 residues. Germline CDR1 SNHLY, CDR2 FYNNEI. The CDR3 nucleotides are TGTGCCAGCAGGACTCCGGGACTAGGGCGAATCGCGAACACCGGGGAGCTGTTTTTT. Its protein is CASRTPGLGRIANTGELFF.

The chain employs TRBV4-1 and TRBJ2-7, with 11 nucleotides matching TRBD2. The V gene's germline CDR1 is MGHRA and CDR2 YSYEKL. This CDR3 has 17 amino acids. The junction had 10 bases not matched to a gene; V was cut back by 4 bases and J by 2 bases. The CDR3 region is CASSPYSGGAVAYEQYF. Here the CDR3 DNA reads TGCGCCAGCAGCCCCTATAGCGGGGGGGCCGTCGCCTACGAGCAGTACTTC.

The chain joins TRBV6-2 or TRBV6-3 to TRBJ2-2; possibly TRBD1 for D (5 bases). Germline V gene sequence: CDR1 MNHEY, CDR2 SVGEGT. V lost 2 bases and J 4 bases, leaving 8 bases between the germline ends. The CDR3 has 14 residues. This CDR3 is CASSYGARTGELFF. Here the CDR3 DNA reads TGTGCCAGCAGTTACGGGGCCCGCACCGGGGAGCTGTTTTTT.

The chain recombines TRBV18 with TRBJ1-1; possible D gene TRBD1, 6 bases. The germline CDR1 and CDR2 sequences are KGHSH and LQKENI. The CDR3 is 13 residues long. Trimming stripped 6 bases from V and 3 bases from J, with 11 bases between. CDR3 loop: CASSVGAYTEAFF. The CDR3 DNA reads TGTGCCAGCTCGGTGGGGGCGTACACTGAAGCTTTCTTT.

This chain uses TRBV4-2 with TRBJ1-2, with TRBD1 identical over 8 bases. The germline CDR1 and CDR2 sequences are LGHNA and YNFKEQ. V trimming: 1 base; J trimming: 0 bases; junction bases outside the gene matches: 1. CDR3 length: 15 amino acids. CDR3 DNA sequence: TGTGCCAGCAGCCAAGCGGGACAGGCTAACTATGGCTACACCTTC. It specifies CASSQAGQANYGYTF.

The chain recombines TRBV25-1 with TRBJ2-7; D possibly corresponds to TRBD2 (5 bases). Germline V gene data show CDR1 as MGHDK and CDR2 as SYGVNS. This CDR3 is 12 amino acids long. V was trimmed by 9 bases and J by 4 bases, leaving 13 bases between them. The CDR3 region has the DNA TGTGCCAGAAGACCTGGGAGTTACGAGCAGTACTTC. Encoded protein: CARRPGSYEQYF.

The chain is built from TRBV19 and TRBJ1-1; 7 nucleotides match TRBD1. J was trimmed by 0 bases and V by 7 bases; bases with no gene match: 11. Germline CDR1 is LNHDA and CDR2 is SQIVND (reference sequence). This CDR3 is 16 amino acids long. DNA for the CDR3: TGTGCCAGTAAGGGACAGATAGGTTTCATGAACACTGAAGCTTTCTTT. As protein: CASKGQIGFMNTEAFF. Variable domain in full (rest from reference TRBV19 and TRBJ1-1): DGGITQSPKYLFRKEGQNVTLSCEQNLNHDAMYWYRQDPGQGLRLIYYSQIVNDFQKGDIAEGYSVSREKKESFPLTVTSAQKNPTAFYLCASKGQIGFMNTEAFFGQGTRLTVV.

The chain employs TRBV5-4 and TRBJ2-7, with 9 bases matching TRBD1. The CDR3 contains 12 residues. The J segment lost 5 bases and the V segment lost 7 bases, leaving 4 bases of the junction unmatched. The germline V gene has CDR1 SGHNT and CDR2 YYREEE (reference sequence). CDR3 nucleotides: TGTGCCAGCCACAGGGGGCACGACGAGCAGTACTTC. Its protein is CASHRGHDEQYF.

This clone was recorded only once. This sequence joins TRBV24-1 and TRBJ1-2, with 8 bases fitting TRBD1. Germline CDR1 KGHDR, CDR2 SFDVKD. V lost 4 bases and J lost 2; bases outside the gene matches: 2. The CDR3 is 14 residues long. The CDR3, as DNA: TGTGCCACCAGTGAGGCAGGGGGCAACTATGGCTACACCTTC. This sequence encodes CATSEAGGNYGYTF.

The rearrangement joins TRBV29-1 to TRBJ2-5, with D possibly being TRBD1 (5 bases). The CDR3 runs to 13 residues. Trimming left V 1 base short and J 4 bases short, with 10 bases between. Germline CDR1 SQVTM, CDR2 ANQGSEA. Written as DNA, the CDR3 is TGCAGCGTTGAAGTCCGACAGCTAGAGACCCAGTACTTC. Protein: CSVEVRQLETQYF.

V is TRBV10-2 and J is TRBJ2-3; D is undetermined. Germline V CDR1 and CDR2: WSHSY, SAAADI. V was pared by 8 bases and J by 2 bases, with 11 bases between. The CDR3 extends over 13 amino acids. CDR3 nucleotides: TGCGCCAGCGCCCAGACATCCACAGATACGCAGTATTTT. Translation gives CASAQTSTDTQYF.